These 10 T cell receptor beta chains were sequenced from one sample in a study of control samples from healthy donors and cancer patients. Some clones are missing from TCRdb's copy, which holds only in-frame ones; the method was immunoSEQ multiplex PCR. Here the sample spans some 250,000 clones, over 70% being singletons. Sequenced material: PBMCs. The receptor source for this set is a woman aged 60-70 years with lung cancer.

CDR3: CASSRGDNYEQYF. The CDR3 DNA is TGTGCCAGCAGTCGAGGGGACAACTACGAGCAGTACTTC. The chain has TRBV28 and TRBJ2-7; a possible D gene is TRBD1 (6 bases). V lost 5 bases to trimming and J lost 3 bases, with 11 bases between them. CDR3 length equals 13 residues. Per the germline V gene, CDR1 is MDHEN and CDR2 is SYDVKM.

The chain joins TRBV6-1 to TRBJ2-6, with 8 positions matching TRBD1. Per germline, CDR1 MNHNS and CDR2 SASEGT. The V and J ends lost 4 bases and 2 bases, in that order; junction bases with no gene match: 10. The CDR3 is made up of 18 amino acids. This CDR3 reads CASSAVGTGSPGANVLTF. In DNA form, the CDR3 reads TGTGCCAGCAGTGCCGTAGGGACAGGATCTCCTGGGGCCAACGTCCTGACTTTC.

A word on this clone: Other DNA sequences of this sample code for an identical CDR3. V is TRBV3-1 (or the pseudogene TRBV3-2) and J is TRBJ1-1; D not certain. Between the trimmed V and J ends, which lost 0 bases and 1 base, there was a span of 6 bases. This CDR3 has 14 amino acids. CDR1 and CDR2 (germline): LGHDT, YNNKEL (reference sequence). The CDR3 sequence is CASSQDSRNTEAFF. Written as DNA, the CDR3 is TGTGCCAGCAGCCAAGATTCCCGGAACACTGAAGCTTTCTTT.

The genes are TRBV27 and TRBJ1-4; TRBD1 matches 8 bases. V shed 5 bases, J shed 13 bases, and the junction held 12 bases outside the gene matches. The CDR3 is 14 residues long. Germline V gives CDR1 MNHEY, CDR2 SMNVEV (reference sequence). CDR3 residues: CASSPYGQGTGLFF. CDR3 in DNA: TGTGCCAGCAGTCCATATGGACAGGGAACGGGACTGTTTTTT.

This clone turned up a few times. The chain combines TRBV28 with TRBJ1-1; 7 nucleotides agree with TRBD1. Germline CDR1 reads MDHEN; CDR2 reads SYDVKM. The J segment lost 8 bases and the V segment lost 5 bases, leaving 5 bases of the junction unmatched. This CDR3 is built from 12 residues. CDR3 in amino acids: CASSLRGFEAFF. CDR3 in DNA: TGTGCCAGCAGTCTCAGGGGGTTCGAAGCTTTCTTT. The full variable domain, its missing parts supplied by reference TRBV28 and TRBJ1-1, is DVKVTQSSRYLVKRTGEKVFLECVQDMDHENMFWYRQDPGLGLRLIYFSYDVKMKEKGDIPEGYSVSREKKERFSLILESASTNQTSMYLCASSLRGFEAFFGQGTRLTVV.

CDR3 DNA sequence: TGTGCCAGCAGTGAAGGGACAGCCCCATACGAGCAGTACTTC. As protein: CASSEGTAPYEQYF. The V call is TRBV2, the J call TRBJ2-7; tentatively, D is TRBD1 (6 bases). Trimming took 1 base from V and 4 from J, leaving 11 bases between them. This CDR3 region has 14 residues. Germline CDR1 reads SNHLY; CDR2 reads FYNNEI. The full variable domain, rest sourced from reference TRBV2 and TRBJ2-7, is EPEVTQTPSHQVTQMGQEVILRCVPISNHLYFYWYRQILGQKVEFLVSFYNNEISEKSEIFDDQFSVERPDGSNFTLKIRSTKLEDSAMYFCASSEGTAPYEQYFGPGTRLTVT.

The chain couples TRBV2 to TRBJ1-5; D call uncertain. The ends were cut back, 1 base at V and 0 bases at J, with 16 bases in the middle. CDR1 is SNHLY, CDR2 FYNNEI, per germline. CDR3 length equals 18 residues. The CDR3, as DNA: TGTGCCAGCAGTGAAGGAGAGGGTTCCCACTTTAGCAATCAGCCCCAGCATTTT. Translating gives CASSEGEGSHFSNQPQHF.

This clone appeared once. This sequence joins TRBV7-2 and TRBJ2-1; 7 bases are shared with TRBD1. Per the germline V gene, CDR1 is SGHTA and CDR2 is FQGNSA. This CDR3 region has 17 residues. V lost 5 bases to trimming and J lost 6 bases; unmatched junction nucleotides: 16. The CDR3 region is CASSRDSSPHHFNEQFF. CDR3 DNA sequence: TGTGCCAGCAGCCGGGACAGCTCGCCCCATCATTTCAATGAGCAGTTCTTC.

The chain links TRBV5-4 to TRBJ1-2; possibly TRBD1 for D (6 bases). Germline V gene lookup returns CDR1 SGHNT and CDR2 YYREEE (reference sequence). The CDR3 has 13 residues. With 1 base removed from V and 6 bases from J, the gap between germline ends came to 10 bases. The CDR3 nucleotides read TGTGCCAGCAGCTTGTACCGGACAGATGGCTACACCTTC. It encodes CASSLYRTDGYTF. The full variable domain, with the rest looked up from reference TRBV5-4 and TRBJ1-2, is ETGVTQSPTHLIKTRGQQVTLRCSSQSGHNTVSWYQQALGQGPQFIFQYYREEENGRGNFPPRFSGLQFPNYSSELNVNALELDDSALYLCASSLYRTDGYTFGSGTRLTVV.

V usage is TRBV11-2 and J usage is TRBJ2-6; D perhaps matches TRBD1 (6 bases). Trimming cost V 8 bases and J 1 base, with 15 bases left between them. The CDR3 spans 16 residues. CDR1 and CDR2 from the germline V gene are SGHAT and FQNNGV. This CDR3 is CASRAGVRSGANVLTF. CDR3 bases: TGTGCCAGCCGGGCAGGGGTTAGGTCTGGGGCCAACGTCCTGACTTTC.